The 25 T cell receptor beta chains below come from one sample, sequenced in a study of T cell changes during pregnancy in multiple sclerosis. The data were produced by immunoSEQ multiplex PCR, yet TCRdb's version contains in-frame clones alone and is incomplete. The sample contains 80,000 or so clones, about 91% of which appear only once. Here the sequenced sample was peripheral blood, taken before pregnancy. Receptor source: a female donor with multiple sclerosis, enrolled in a pregnancy study.

The rearrangement links TRBV6-1 to TRBJ2-1; D is possibly TRBD2 (5 bases). V lost 6 bases to trimming and J lost 5 bases, with 14 bases between them. The CDR3 spans 14 residues. Germline V CDR1 and CDR2: MNHNS, SASEGT. CDR3 sequence: CASRYGNLDNEQFF. For the CDR3, the DNA is TGTGCCAGCAGATACGGGAATCTGGACAATGAGCAGTTCTTC.

V is TRBV27 and J is TRBJ2-1; TRBD2 agrees at 10 bases. Germline-derived CDR1 and CDR2 are MNHEY and SMNVEV (reference sequence). V lost 5 bases and J lost 4; bases outside the gene matches: 5. The CDR3 spans 15 residues. Here the CDR3 reads CASSPSGSGYNEQFF. The CDR3 region has the DNA TGTGCCAGCAGTCCTAGCGGGAGCGGGTACAATGAGCAGTTCTTC.

The rearrangement joins TRBV5-1 to TRBJ2-1, with a weak D call TRBD1 (6 bases). Looked up from germline, CDR1 is SGHRS and CDR2 is YFSETQ. V was pared by 0 bases and J by 9 bases, with 13 bases between. The CDR3 sequence is 14 residues long. CDR3 residues: CASSLVQGATEQFF. Here the CDR3 DNA reads TGCGCCAGCAGCTTGGTACAGGGAGCAACTGAGCAGTTCTTC.

The chain recombines TRBV19 with TRBJ2-5, with D possibly matching TRBD1 (6 bases). CDR1 and CDR2 from the germline V gene are LNHDA and SQIVND (reference sequence). The V gene lost 6 bases and the J gene lost 1 base, with 12 bases spanning the gap. This CDR3 contains 14 residues. CDR3 amino acids: CASSQDRTQETQYF. The CDR3 bases are TGTGCCAGTAGCCAGGACAGAACCCAAGAGACCCAGTACTTC.

The V call is TRBV5-6, the J call TRBJ2-7, with 10 bases that match TRBD1. Losses at the gene ends were 4 bases for V and 5 bases for J; bases not matched to a gene: 9. Germline V gives CDR1 SGHDT, CDR2 YYEEEE. CDR3 length equals 15 residues. In nucleotides, the CDR3 is TGTGCCAGCAGCGGGGGGACAGGGGAGATCCACGAGCAGTACTTC. Amino acid sequence: CASSGGTGEIHEQYF.

The CDR3 sequence is CASSEGLMNTEAFF. DNA of the CDR3: TGTGCCAGCAGTGAGGGACTGATGAACACTGAAGCTTTCTTT. The chain recombines TRBV6-1 with TRBJ1-1; D is possibly TRBD1 (5 bases). From germline, CDR1 is MNHNS and CDR2 SASEGT. The CDR3 runs 14 residues. V shed 3 bases and J shed 0 bases, with 8 bases lying between them.

This sequence joins TRBV11-2 and TRBJ2-7, with TRBD2 identical over 7 bases. Germline CDR1 is SGHAT and CDR2 is FQNNGV. V trimming: 3 bases; J trimming: 1 base; junction bases outside the gene matches: 6. The CDR3 totals 15 residues. The DNA for the CDR3 is TGTGCCAGCAGCTTGATCGCTAGCGGATCCTACGAGCAGTACTTC. This codes for CASSLIASGSYEQYF.

This chain connects TRBV7-9 to TRBJ2-7, with D tentatively TRBD2 (7 bases). Germline values: CDR1 SEHNR, CDR2 FQNEAQ (reference sequence). V was trimmed by 5 bases and J by 4 bases, leaving 15 bases between them. The CDR3 is 14 residues long. The CDR3 loop reads CASSPTGGGYEQYF. CDR3 DNA sequence: TGTGCCAGCAGCCCGACGGGGGGCGGGTACGAGCAGTACTTC.

The CDR3 protein is CASSLATTGGGTGELFF. The CDR3, as DNA: TGTGCCAGCAGCTTAGCGACTACAGGGGGCGGAACCGGGGAGCTGTTTTTT. J is TRBJ2-2 and V is TRBV7-2; 9 bases map to TRBD1. CDR3 length: 17 residues. J was trimmed by 5 bases and V by 0 bases; bases with no gene match: 7. In germline, CDR1 is SGHTA, CDR2 FQGNSA.

V gene TRBV18 combines with J gene TRBJ2-1; D ambiguous. V dropped 4 bases and J dropped 8 bases, with 12 bases sitting between them. CDR3 length: 13 residues. From germline, CDR1 is KGHSH and CDR2 LQKENI. The CDR3 nucleotides are TGTGCCAGCTCACAAACCGGAGTAGATGAGCAGTTCTTC. Translation gives CASSQTGVDEQFF.

The chain is built from TRBV7-8 and TRBJ2-7; the match to TRBD2 covers 14 bases. The CDR3 is 18 residues long. V was clipped by 3 bases and J by 1 base; unmatched bases: 8. The germline CDR1 and CDR2 sequences are SGHVS and FQNEAQ. The chain's CDR3 is CASSFPGLAGEISYEQYF. CDR3 sequence (DNA): TGTGCCAGCAGCTTCCCGGGACTAGCGGGAGAGATTTCCTACGAGCAGTACTTC.

The chain joins TRBV15 to TRBJ2-5; possibly TRBD1 for D (6 bases). This CDR3 contains 19 residues. Germline V gene lookup returns CDR1 LNHNV and CDR2 YYDKDF (reference sequence). V lost 1 base, J lost 5 bases, and 26 bases lay in between. CDR3 in DNA: TGTGCCACCAGCAGAGCCTACTATACCGGACAGCTCGCTTGGGAGACCCAGTACTTC. Translated, it gives CATSRAYYTGQLAWETQYF.

J is TRBJ1-1 and V is TRBV15; D not certain. CDR3 length equals 15 residues. Trimming took 1 base from V and 0 from J, leaving 9 bases between them. CDR1 and CDR2 from the germline V gene are LNHNV and YYDKDF (reference sequence). CDR3 in DNA: TGTGCCACCAGCAGAGCGGCGGTTCTGAACACTGAAGCTTTCTTT. Amino acid sequence: CATSRAAVLNTEAFF.

This sequence joins TRBV11-2 and TRBJ2-1; 11 nucleotides match TRBD2. V lost 0 bases, J lost 4 bases, and 2 bases stayed unmatched. Germline loops: CDR1 SGHAT, CDR2 FQNNGV. The length of the CDR3 is 16 residues. The CDR3 DNA sequence: TGTGCCAGCAGCTTAGAGGCTAGCGGGAGGTACAATGAGCAGTTCTTC. Its translation: CASSLEASGRYNEQFF.

CDR3 in DNA: TGTGCCAGCAGTGACATAGAGGGAAGCTCCTACAATGAGCAGTTCTTC. Translating gives CASSDIEGSSYNEQFF. The chain carries TRBV6-4 and TRBJ2-1; D might be TRBD2 (5 bases). The CDR3 contains 16 residues. Germline CDR1 reads MRHNA; CDR2 reads SNTAGT. V lost 2 bases and J 0 bases, leaving 11 bases between the germline ends.

The chain employs TRBV27 and TRBJ1-5; D not resolved. The V and J ends lost 0 bases and 3 bases respectively, with 6 bases between them. The CDR3 consists of 14 residues. The V gene's germline CDR1 is MNHEY and CDR2 SMNVEV (reference sequence). The CDR3 coding sequence is TGTGCCAGCAGTTTATCCGCTATCAATCAGCCCCAGCATTTT. Translating gives CASSLSAINQPQHF.

The V gene is TRBV9, the J gene TRBJ2-7, with unresolved D. CDR1 and CDR2 (germline): SGDLS, YYNGEE. The CDR3 extends over 14 amino acids. Trimming removed 2 bases from V and 4 bases from J, with 13 bases in between. The CDR3 loop reads CASSVGAGAYEQYF. The CDR3 nucleotides read TGTGCCAGCAGCGTGGGCGCAGGTGCATACGAGCAGTACTTC.

The V gene is TRBV30, the J gene TRBJ2-1; 10 bases are shared with TRBD2. The V gene's germline CDR1 is GTSNPN and CDR2 SVGIG (reference sequence). With V trimmed by 0 bases and J by 6 bases, 2 bases remained unmatched. The CDR3 is 14 residues long. CDR3 sequence (DNA): TGTGCCTGGAGTGTAGCGGGAGGGCCCAATGAGCAGTTCTTC. Its protein product is CAWSVAGGPNEQFF.

The chain has TRBV28 and TRBJ1-1; no reliable D call. CDR1 and CDR2 (germline): MDHEN, SYDVKM. The CDR3 is made up of 13 amino acids. Between the trimmed V and J ends, which lost 6 bases and 1 base, there was a span of 9 bases. The CDR3, as DNA: TGTGCCAGCAGGACAACAGCGAACACTGAAGCTTTCTTT. Protein sequence: CASRTTANTEAFF. Variable domain in full (rest from reference TRBV28 and TRBJ1-1): DVKVTQSSRYLVKRTGEKVFLECVQDMDHENMFWYRQDPGLGLRLIYFSYDVKMKEKGDIPEGYSVSREKKERFSLILESASTNQTSMYLCASRTTANTEAFFGQGTRLTVV.

The chain links TRBV13 to TRBJ2-5, with TRBD2 matching 9 bases. V shed 0 bases and J 1 base; nucleotides not matched to a gene: 3. The CDR3 loop spans 16 amino acids. CDR1 is PRHDT, CDR2 FYEKMQ, per germline (reference sequence). CDR3 residues: CASSLGGAGGQETQYF. The CDR3, as DNA: TGTGCCAGCAGCTTAGGAGGAGCGGGAGGCCAAGAGACCCAGTACTTC.

With regard to this clone: The junction shows a germline mismatch at one end, possibly a read error. This sequence joins TRBV14 and TRBJ2-7, with TRBD1 identical over 9 bases. Germline V CDR1 and CDR2: SGHDN, FVKESK. The CDR3 length is 12 residues. This CDR3 reads CASSQPDRGVNF. Written as DNA, the CDR3 is TGTGCCAGCAGCCAACCGGACAGGGGTGTCAACTTC.

This sequence joins TRBV19 and TRBJ1-5, with 7 nucleotides matching TRBD1. Per germline, CDR1 LNHDA and CDR2 SQIVND (reference sequence). V lost 3 bases and J lost 1; bases outside the gene matches: 3. The CDR3 loop spans 15 amino acids. Here the CDR3 reads CASSIDRASNQPQHF. The CDR3 region has the DNA TGTGCCAGTAGTATCGACAGGGCCAGCAATCAGCCCCAGCATTTT.

The V call is TRBV6-5, the J call TRBJ1-1; D is uncertain. Trimming stripped 0 bases from V and 4 bases from J, with 9 bases between. The CDR3 length is 14 residues. Germline V CDR1 and CDR2: MNHEY, SVGAGI. CDR3 in DNA: TGTGCCAGCAGTTACTCGCCGACGGGCACTGAAGCTTTCTTT. As protein: CASSYSPTGTEAFF.

This chain links TRBV27 with TRBJ1-5; a weak D match, TRBD1 (6 bases). This CDR3 has 14 residues. CDR1 is MNHEY and CDR2 is SMNVEV in the germline V gene (reference sequence). Trimming left V 3 bases short and J 4 bases short, with 10 bases between. The CDR3 DNA reads TGTGCCAGCAGTTTCGCAGGGGTAAATCAGCCCCAGCATTTT. This encodes CASSFAGVNQPQHF.

The rearrangement links TRBV4-3 to TRBJ2-1, with TRBD1 as a possible D gene (5 bases). V was trimmed by 3 bases and J by 1 base, leaving 13 bases between them. This CDR3 region has 16 residues. The germline V gene has CDR1 LGHNA and CDR2 YSLEER. The CDR3 here is CASSQSWGRSYNEQFF. CDR3 DNA sequence: TGCGCCAGCAGCCAGAGTTGGGGCCGGTCCTACAATGAGCAGTTCTTC.